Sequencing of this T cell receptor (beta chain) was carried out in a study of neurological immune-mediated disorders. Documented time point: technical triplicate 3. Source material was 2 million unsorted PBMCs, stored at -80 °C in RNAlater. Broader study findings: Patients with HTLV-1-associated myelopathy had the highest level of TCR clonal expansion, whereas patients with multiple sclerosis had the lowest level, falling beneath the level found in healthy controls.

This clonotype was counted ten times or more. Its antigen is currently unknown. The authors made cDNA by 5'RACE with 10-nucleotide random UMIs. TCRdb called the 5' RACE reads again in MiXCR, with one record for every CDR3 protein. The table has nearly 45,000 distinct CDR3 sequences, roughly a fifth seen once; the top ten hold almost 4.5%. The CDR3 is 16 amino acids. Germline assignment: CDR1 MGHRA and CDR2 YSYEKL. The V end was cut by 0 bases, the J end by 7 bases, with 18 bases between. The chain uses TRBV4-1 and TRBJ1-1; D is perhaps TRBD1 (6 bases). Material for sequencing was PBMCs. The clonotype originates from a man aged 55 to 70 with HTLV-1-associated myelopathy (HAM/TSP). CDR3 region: CASSQDIVGGLGEAFF. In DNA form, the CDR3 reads TGCGCCAGCAGCCAAGATATTGTGGGGGGGCTTGGTGAAGCTTTCTTT.